In its sample, the clone carrying this TCR beta chain is medium-sized. V gave up 1 base and J gave up 10 bases; unmatched junction bases: 6. Germline V gives CDR1 SGHRS, CDR2 YFSETQ. CDR3 length: 13 residues. The data were obtained in a study of T cell changes during pregnancy in multiple sclerosis. Clones were read by immunoSEQ multiplex PCR, and TCRdb kept only the in-frame ones, dropping some. The sample has 30,000 to 50,000 clones; about 90% are singletons. The chain is built from TRBV5-1 and TRBJ1-1; TRBD1 aligns across 8 bases. This sequence was found in a female donor in good health, enrolled as a control in a pregnancy study. The sequencing here drew on CD4+ T cells from peripheral blood mononuclear cells, taken in the third trimester of pregnancy. The DNA for the CDR3 is TGCGCCAGCAGCTTGTCAGAAGACAGGGGAGCTTTCTTT. Amino acid sequence: CASSLSEDRGAFF.